The 14 T cell receptor beta chains presented below share a single source sample, sequenced in a study of blood T cell repertoires in COVID-19. Clones were sequenced by immunoSEQ multiplex PCR, and TCRdb holds only the in-frame ones, with some missing. The data contain 150,000 to 200,000 clones, about nine tenths of them singletons. The sequencing sample was made of peripheral blood. The source is a man aged 65 to 85 with active or convalescent COVID-19.

V gene TRBV11-2 combines with J gene TRBJ1-2; possibly TRBD1 for D (5 bases). Germline V gives CDR1 SGHAT, CDR2 FQNNGV. This CDR3 has 14 residues. V lost 5 bases, J lost 4 bases, and 14 bases lay in between. CDR3: CASSPGLSVYGYTF. The DNA of the CDR3 is TGTGCCAGCAGCCCAGGGCTGTCCGTCTATGGCTACACCTTC.

The rearrangement links TRBV28 to TRBJ2-7, with TRBD1 as a possible D gene (5 bases). The V gene's germline CDR1 is MDHEN and CDR2 SYDVKM. With 1 base removed from V and 7 bases from J, the gap between germline ends came to 14 bases. The CDR3 is 14 amino acids. CDR3 protein: CASSLSVGLGEQYF. In nucleotides, the CDR3 is TGTGCCAGCAGTTTATCGGTGGGGCTCGGTGAGCAGTACTTC.

The chain links TRBV28 to TRBJ2-5; no clear D. Trimming pared 1 base from V and 2 bases from J, leaving 5 bases between. This CDR3 comprises 13 residues. From germline, CDR1 is MDHEN and CDR2 SYDVKM. CDR3 DNA: TGTGCCAGCAGTTTATATCGGCAAGAGACCCAGTACTTC. Translated, it gives CASSLYRQETQYF.

The genes are TRBV6-5 and TRBJ1-5, with D unresolved. CDR3 length: 14 residues. V lost 6 bases to trimming and J lost 7 bases, with 16 bases between them. CDR1 is MNHEY and CDR2 is SVGAGI in the germline V gene. The CDR3 spells CASSAGWRVQPQHF. CDR3 bases: TGTGCCAGCAGCGCCGGGTGGAGGGTCCAGCCCCAGCATTTT.

The chain links TRBV13 to TRBJ2-7, with 10 bases matching TRBD2. Germline trimming cut 0 bases from V and 6 bases from J; bases unmatched to any gene: 11. Germline V lookup: CDR1 PRHDT, CDR2 FYEKMQ (reference sequence). This CDR3 contains 17 residues. CDR3 sequence reads: CASSLGLVPSGSVEQYF. The CDR3 bases are TGTGCCAGCAGCTTAGGTCTCGTTCCTAGCGGGAGTGTCGAGCAGTACTTC.

The chain is built from TRBV7-2 and TRBJ1-5; D uncertain. CDR3 length equals 13 residues. Trimming removed 1 base from V and 6 bases from J, with 7 bases in between. CDR1 and CDR2 from the germline V gene are SGHTA and FQGNSA. DNA for the CDR3: TGTGCCAGCAGCTTAGATCCTAGTCAGCCCCAGCATTTT. Translation gives CASSLDPSQPQHF.

The chain joins TRBV28 to TRBJ2-7; 7 positions agree with TRBD1. The germline V gene has CDR1 MDHEN and CDR2 SYDVKM. The CDR3 is 13 amino acids. Trimming at V came to 5 bases and at J to 2 bases, leaving 3 bases not matched to a gene. CDR3 bases: TGTGCCAGCAGTCCGGGACAGACCTACGAGCAGTACTTC. It codes for CASSPGQTYEQYF.

The chain couples TRBV28 to TRBJ2-4; a possible D gene is TRBD1 (6 bases). Germline assignment: CDR1 MDHEN and CDR2 SYDVKM. The CDR3 extends over 14 amino acids. V lost 6 bases to trimming and J lost 2 bases, with 11 bases between them. CDR3 in amino acids: CASRYTGSKNIQYF. The CDR3 coding sequence is TGTGCCAGCAGATATACAGGGTCCAAAAACATTCAGTACTTC.

The CDR3 bases are TGCGCCAGCAGGGACAGAACCACTGAAGCTTTCTTT. Its protein is CASRDRTTEAFF. The J gene is TRBJ1-1, the V gene TRBV10-2, with a possible D match to TRBD1 (6 bases). Trimming left V 6 bases short and J 4 bases short, with 9 bases between. Germline assignment: CDR1 WSHSY and CDR2 SAAADI. The CDR3 loop spans 12 amino acids.

The chain links TRBV18 to TRBJ1-6; no reliable D call. V lost 3 bases to trimming and J lost 7 bases, with 4 bases between them. Germline V gene lookup returns CDR1 KGHSH and CDR2 LQKENI. The CDR3 totals 12 residues. CDR3 DNA: TGTGCCAGCTCACCCGAGAATTCACCCCTCCACTTT. Translated: CASSPENSPLHF.

The chain carries TRBV5-1 and TRBJ2-7; 8 positions match TRBD1. This CDR3 spans 16 amino acids. Germline-derived CDR1 and CDR2 are SGHRS and YFSETQ. Trimming at V came to 2 bases and at J to 0 bases, leaving 7 bases not matched to a gene. The CDR3 protein is CASSLVETGASYEQYF. In DNA, the CDR3 is TGCGCCAGCAGCTTAGTTGAGACAGGGGCCTCCTACGAGCAGTACTTC.

A word on this clone: Other DNA sequences in the same sample also yield this CDR3. The gene calls are TRBV7-9 and TRBJ2-7; D call uncertain. CDR1 is SEHNR, CDR2 FQNEAQ, per germline (reference sequence). V was pared by 3 bases and J by 4 bases, with 4 bases between. The CDR3 sequence is 11 residues long. The CDR3 bases are TGTGCCAGCAGCTTCTCTTACGAGCAGTACTTC. The encoded protein is CASSFSYEQYF. Combining the CDR3 with reference TRBV7-9 and TRBJ2-7 gives the whole variable domain DTGVSQNPRHKITKRGQNVTFRCDPISEHNRLYWYRQTLGQGPEFLTYFQNEAQLEKSRLLSDRFSAERPKGSFSTLEIQRTEQGDSAMYLCASSFSYEQYFGPGTRLTVT.

The rearrangement links TRBV19 to TRBJ1-2; 7 bases fit TRBD1. Germline-derived CDR1 and CDR2 are LNHDA and SQIVND (reference sequence). V lost 5 bases and J lost 2; bases outside the gene matches: 5. The CDR3 is 14 residues long. The CDR3 sequence: CASSRTGINYGYTF. In nucleotides, the CDR3 is TGTGCCAGTAGTCGGACAGGAATCAACTATGGCTACACCTTC. Complete variable domain (other parts from reference TRBV19 and TRBJ1-2): DGGITQSPKYLFRKEGQNVTLSCEQNLNHDAMYWYRQDPGQGLRLIYYSQIVNDFQKGDIAEGYSVSREKKESFPLTVTSAQKNPTAFYLCASSRTGINYGYTFGSGTRLTVV.

This chain connects TRBV5-8 to TRBJ1-1, with D possibly being TRBD1 (6 bases). Germline CDR1 reads SGHTS; CDR2 reads YDEGEE. Trimming stripped 4 bases from V and 5 bases from J, with 15 bases between. CDR3 length: 14 amino acids. CDR3 loop: CASSPWPGTTEAFF. Here the CDR3 DNA reads TGTGCCAGCAGCCCCTGGCCGGGGACAACTGAAGCTTTCTTT.